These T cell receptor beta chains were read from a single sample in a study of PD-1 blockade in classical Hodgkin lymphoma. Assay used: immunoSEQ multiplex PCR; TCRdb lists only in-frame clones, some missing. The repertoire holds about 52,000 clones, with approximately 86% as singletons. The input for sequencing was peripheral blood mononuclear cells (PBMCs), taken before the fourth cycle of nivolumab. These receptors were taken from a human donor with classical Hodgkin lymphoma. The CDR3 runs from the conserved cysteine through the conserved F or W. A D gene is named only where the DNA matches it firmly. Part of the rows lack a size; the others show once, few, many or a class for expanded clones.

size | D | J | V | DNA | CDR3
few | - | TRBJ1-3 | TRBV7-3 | TGTGCCAGCAGCCCAACAGGGTTTGGAAACACCATATATTTT | CASSPTGFGNTIYF
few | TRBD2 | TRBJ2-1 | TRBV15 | TGTGCCACCAGCAGTTTCAGGACTAGCGGGGGGTACAATGAGCAGTTCTTC | CATSSFRTSGGYNEQFF
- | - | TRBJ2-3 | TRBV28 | TGTGCCAGCCTCGGAGGGGATAGGCGAGATACGCAGTATTTT | CASLGGDRRDTQYF
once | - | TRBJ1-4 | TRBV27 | TGTGCCAGCAGCGTCTCAGTGGGGGAAAAACTGTTTTTT | CASSVSVGEKLFF
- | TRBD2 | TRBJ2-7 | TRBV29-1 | TGCAGCGCCGGGCTAGCGGGGGATGTGCAGTACTTC | CSAGLAGDVQYF
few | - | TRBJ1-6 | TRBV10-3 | TGTGCCATCGGGGGCCGAAGCTCCTATAATTCACCCCTCCACTTT | CAIGGRSSYNSPLHF
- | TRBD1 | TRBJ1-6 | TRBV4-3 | TGCGCCAGCAGCCAGGGGGACAGGGGGAATTCACCCCTCCACTTT | CASSQGDRGNSPLHF
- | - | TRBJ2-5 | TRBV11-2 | TGTGCCAGCAGCCTCTCAGAGACCCAGTACTTC | CASSLSETQYF
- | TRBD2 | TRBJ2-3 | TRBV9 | TGTGCCAGCAGCGTAGGGTGGCGGGAGTCCACAGATACGCAGTATTTT | CASSVGWRESTDTQYF
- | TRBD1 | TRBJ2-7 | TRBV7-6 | TGTGCCAGCAGCCCTGGGACAGACTACGAGCAGTACTTC | CASSPGTDYEQYF
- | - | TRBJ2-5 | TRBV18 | TGTGCCAGCTCACCACGGGGCTGGGGGCAAGAGACCCAGTACTTC | CASSPRGWGQETQYF
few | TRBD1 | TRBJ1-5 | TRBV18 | TGTGCCAGCTCACCGGACAGGAGCGTACAGCCCCAGCATTTT | CASSPDRSVQPQHF
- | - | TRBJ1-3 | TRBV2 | TGTGCCAGCAGTGAAACCAGGGGCAGAGGTGGAAACACCATATATTTT | CASSETRGRGGNTIYF
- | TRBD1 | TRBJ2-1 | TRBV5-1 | TGCGCCAGCAGCTGGGGACAGGGGTTCTCCTACAATGAGCAGTTCTTC | CASSWGQGFSYNEQFF
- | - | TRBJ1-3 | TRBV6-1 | TGTGCCAGCAGTGAAGACCGGCAGATTGGAAACACCATATATTTT | CASSEDRQIGNTIYF
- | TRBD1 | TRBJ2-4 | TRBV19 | TGTGCCAGTGAAAGACAGGGGGGAAACATTCAGTACTTC | CASERQGGNIQYF
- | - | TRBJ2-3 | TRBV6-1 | TGTGCCAGCAGTGGACCGTATGATAGCACAGATACGCAGTATTTT | CASSGPYDSTDTQYF
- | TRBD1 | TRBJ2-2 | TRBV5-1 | TGCGCCAGCAGCCCAAGGACAGGGTTAAGTTTAGTCACCGGGGAGCTGTTTTTT | CASSPRTGLSLVTGELFF
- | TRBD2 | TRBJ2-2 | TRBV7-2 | TGTGCCAGCAGCTTAAGGGGGGGACTAGCCTTAGACCCCGGGGAGCTGTTTTTT | CASSLRGGLALDPGELFF
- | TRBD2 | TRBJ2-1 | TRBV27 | TGTGCCAGCAGTTACATAGCGGGAGGGGAGCAGTTCTTC | CASSYIAGGEQFF
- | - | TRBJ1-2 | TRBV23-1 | TGCGCCAGCACCCCGGGGCACTATGGCTACACCTTC | CASTPGHYGYTF
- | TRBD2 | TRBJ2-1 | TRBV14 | TGTGCCAGCAGCCTCCGAAGGTCACTAGCGGGAACCAATGAGCAGTTCTTC | CASSLRRSLAGTNEQFF
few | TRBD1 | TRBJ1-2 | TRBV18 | TGTGCCAGCCGGGACAGGGAGGGCGGCTACACCTTC | CASRDREGGYTF